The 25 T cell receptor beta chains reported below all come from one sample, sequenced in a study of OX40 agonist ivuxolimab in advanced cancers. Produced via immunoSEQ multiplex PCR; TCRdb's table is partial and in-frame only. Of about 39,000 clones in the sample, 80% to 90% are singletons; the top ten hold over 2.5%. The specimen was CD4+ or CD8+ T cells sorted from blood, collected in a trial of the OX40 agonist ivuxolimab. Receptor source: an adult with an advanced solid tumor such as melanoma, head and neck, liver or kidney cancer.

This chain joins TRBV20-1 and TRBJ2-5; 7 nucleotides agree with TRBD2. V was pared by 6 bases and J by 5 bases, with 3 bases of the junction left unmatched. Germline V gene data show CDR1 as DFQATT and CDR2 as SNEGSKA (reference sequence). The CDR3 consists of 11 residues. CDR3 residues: CSAGGWETQYF. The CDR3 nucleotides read TGCAGTGCGGGAGGGTGGGAGACCCAGTACTTC.

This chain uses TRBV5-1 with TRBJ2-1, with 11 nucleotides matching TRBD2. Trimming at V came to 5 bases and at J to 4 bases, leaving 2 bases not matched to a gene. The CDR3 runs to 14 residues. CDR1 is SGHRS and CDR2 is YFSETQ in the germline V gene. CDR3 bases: TGCGCCAGCAGGGGACTAGCGGAATACAATGAGCAGTTCTTC. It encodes CASRGLAEYNEQFF.

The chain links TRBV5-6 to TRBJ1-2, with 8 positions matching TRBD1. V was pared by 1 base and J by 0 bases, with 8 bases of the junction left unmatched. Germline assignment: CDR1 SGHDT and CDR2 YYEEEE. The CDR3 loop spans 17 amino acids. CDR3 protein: CASSLSDRGETNYGYTF. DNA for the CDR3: TGTGCCAGCAGCTTGAGCGACAGGGGTGAAACTAACTATGGCTACACCTTC.

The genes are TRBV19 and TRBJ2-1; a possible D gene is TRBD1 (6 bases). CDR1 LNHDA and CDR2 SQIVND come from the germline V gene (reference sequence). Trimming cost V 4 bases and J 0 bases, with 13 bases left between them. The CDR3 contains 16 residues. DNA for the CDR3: TGTGCCAGTAGTAACAGGGCTGGAAACTCCTACAATGAGCAGTTCTTC. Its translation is CASSNRAGNSYNEQFF. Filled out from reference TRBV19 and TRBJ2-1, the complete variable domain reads DGGITQSPKYLFRKEGQNVTLSCEQNLNHDAMYWYRQDPGQGLRLIYYSQIVNDFQKGDIAEGYSVSREKKESFPLTVTSAQKNPTAFYLCASSNRAGNSYNEQFFGPGTRLTVL.

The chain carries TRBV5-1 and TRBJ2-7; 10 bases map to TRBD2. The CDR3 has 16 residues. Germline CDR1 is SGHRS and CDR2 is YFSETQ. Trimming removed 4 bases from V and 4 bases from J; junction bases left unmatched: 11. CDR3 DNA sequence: TGCGCCAGCAGCCCCTTGACTAGCGGGCTTGGTTACGAGCAGTACTTC. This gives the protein CASSPLTSGLGYEQYF.

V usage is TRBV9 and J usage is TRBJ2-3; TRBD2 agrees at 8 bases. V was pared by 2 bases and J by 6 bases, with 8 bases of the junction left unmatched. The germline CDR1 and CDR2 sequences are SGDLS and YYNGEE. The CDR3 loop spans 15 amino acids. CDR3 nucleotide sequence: TGTGCCAGCAGCGTCGGCGGCGGGAGGCCCGATACGCAGTATTTT. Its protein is CASSVGGGRPDTQYF. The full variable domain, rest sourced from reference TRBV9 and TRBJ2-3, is DSGVTQTPKHLITATGQRVTLRCSPRSGDLSVYWYQQSLDQGLQFLIQYYNGEERAKGNILERFSAQQFPDLHSELNLSSLELGDSALYFCASSVGGGRPDTQYFGPGTRLTVL.

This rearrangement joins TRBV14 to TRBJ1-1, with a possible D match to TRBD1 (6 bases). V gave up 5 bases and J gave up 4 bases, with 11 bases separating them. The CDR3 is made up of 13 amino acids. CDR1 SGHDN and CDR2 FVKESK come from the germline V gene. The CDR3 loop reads CASSDDRLTEAFF. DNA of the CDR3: TGTGCCAGCAGCGATGACAGGCTCACTGAAGCTTTCTTT.

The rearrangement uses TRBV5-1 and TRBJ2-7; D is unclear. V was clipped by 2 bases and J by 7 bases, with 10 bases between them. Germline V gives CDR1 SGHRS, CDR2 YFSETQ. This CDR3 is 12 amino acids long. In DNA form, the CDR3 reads TGCGCCAGCAGCTTCTTCTCGGGTGAGCAGTACTTC. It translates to CASSFFSGEQYF. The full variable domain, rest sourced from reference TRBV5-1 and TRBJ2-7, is KAGVTQTPRYLIKTRGQQVTLSCSPISGHRSVSWYQQTPGQGLQFLFEYFSETQRNKGNFPGRFSGRQFSNSRSEMNVSTLELGDSALYLCASSFFSGEQYFGPGTRLTVT.

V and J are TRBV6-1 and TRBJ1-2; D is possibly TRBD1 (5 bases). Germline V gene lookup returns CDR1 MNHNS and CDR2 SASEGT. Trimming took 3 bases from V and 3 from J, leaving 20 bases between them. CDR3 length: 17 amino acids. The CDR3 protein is CASSDQAGTGNDYGYTF. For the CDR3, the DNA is TGTGCCAGCAGTGATCAAGCCGGGACCGGTAACGACTATGGCTACACCTTC.

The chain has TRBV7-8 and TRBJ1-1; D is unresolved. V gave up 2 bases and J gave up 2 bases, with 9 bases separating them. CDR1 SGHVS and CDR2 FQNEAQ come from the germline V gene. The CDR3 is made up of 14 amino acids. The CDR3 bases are TGTGCCAGCAGCTTATTCGCGATCAACACTGAAGCTTTCTTT. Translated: CASSLFAINTEAFF. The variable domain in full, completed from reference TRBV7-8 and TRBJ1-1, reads GAGVSQSPRYKVAKRGQDVALRCDPISGHVSLFWYQQALGQGPEFLTYFQNEAQLDKSGLPSDRFFAERPEGSVSTLKIQRTQQEDSAVYLCASSLFAINTEAFFGQGTRLTVV.

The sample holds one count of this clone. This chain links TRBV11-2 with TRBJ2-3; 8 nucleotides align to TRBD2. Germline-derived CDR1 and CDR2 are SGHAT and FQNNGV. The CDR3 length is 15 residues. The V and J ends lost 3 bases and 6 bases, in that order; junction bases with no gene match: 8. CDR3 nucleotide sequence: TGTGCCAGCAGCTTCTCAGCGGGAGCGTCGGATACGCAGTATTTT. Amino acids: CASSFSAGASDTQYF.

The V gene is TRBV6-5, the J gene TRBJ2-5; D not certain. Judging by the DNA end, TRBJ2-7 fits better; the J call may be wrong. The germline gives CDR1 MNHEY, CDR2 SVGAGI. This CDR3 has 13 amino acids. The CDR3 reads CASSYDGSYEQYF. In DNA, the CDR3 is TGTGCCAGCAGTTACGATGGCTCCTACGAGCAGTACTTC.

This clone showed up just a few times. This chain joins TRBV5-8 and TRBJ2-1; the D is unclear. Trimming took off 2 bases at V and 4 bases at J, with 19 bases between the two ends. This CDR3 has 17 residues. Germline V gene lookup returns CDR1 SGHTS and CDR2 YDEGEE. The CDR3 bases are TGTGCCAGCAGCTTTCAGGTCTGGGTCCGCTCATACAATGAGCAGTTCTTC. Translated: CASSFQVWVRSYNEQFF.

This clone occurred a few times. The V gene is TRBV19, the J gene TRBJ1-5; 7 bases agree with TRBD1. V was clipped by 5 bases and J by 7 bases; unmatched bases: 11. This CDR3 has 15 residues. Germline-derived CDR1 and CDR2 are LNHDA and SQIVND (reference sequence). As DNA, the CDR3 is TGTGCCAGTAGTTCGGACAGGCGGGTGTCCCAGCCCCAGCATTTT. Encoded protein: CASSSDRRVSQPQHF.

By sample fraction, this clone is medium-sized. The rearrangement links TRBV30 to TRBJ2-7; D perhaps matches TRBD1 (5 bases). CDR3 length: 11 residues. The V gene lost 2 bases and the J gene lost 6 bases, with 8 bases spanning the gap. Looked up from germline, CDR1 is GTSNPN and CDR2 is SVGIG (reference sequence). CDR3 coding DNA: TGTGCCTGGAGTTGGCAGGGCGAGCAGTACGTC. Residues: CAWSWQGEQYV.

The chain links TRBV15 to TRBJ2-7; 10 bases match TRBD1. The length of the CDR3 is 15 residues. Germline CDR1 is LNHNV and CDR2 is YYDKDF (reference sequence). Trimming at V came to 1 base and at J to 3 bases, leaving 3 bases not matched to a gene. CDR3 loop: CATSRGQGAYYEQYV. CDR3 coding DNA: TGTGCCACCAGCAGAGGACAGGGGGCTTACTACGAGCAGTACGTC.

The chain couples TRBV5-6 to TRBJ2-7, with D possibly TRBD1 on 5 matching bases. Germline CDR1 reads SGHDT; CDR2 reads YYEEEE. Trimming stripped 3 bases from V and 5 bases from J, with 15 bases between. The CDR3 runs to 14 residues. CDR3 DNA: TGTGCCAGCAGCTACCGTCCCCAGGGTCACGAGCAGTACTTC. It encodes CASSYRPQGHEQYF.

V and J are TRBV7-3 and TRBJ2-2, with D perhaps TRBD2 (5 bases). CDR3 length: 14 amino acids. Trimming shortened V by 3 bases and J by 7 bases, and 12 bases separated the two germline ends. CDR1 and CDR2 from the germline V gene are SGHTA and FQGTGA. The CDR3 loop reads CASSFSYGNGELFF. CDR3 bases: TGTGCCAGCAGCTTTTCTTACGGGAACGGGGAGCTGTTTTTT.

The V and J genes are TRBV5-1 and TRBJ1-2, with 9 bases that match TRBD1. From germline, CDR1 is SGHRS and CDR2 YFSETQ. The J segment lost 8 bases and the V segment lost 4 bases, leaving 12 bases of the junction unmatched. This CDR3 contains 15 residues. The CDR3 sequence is CASSRSPGTGIGYTF. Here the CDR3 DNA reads TGCGCCAGCAGCCGAAGTCCCGGGACAGGGATCGGCTACACCTTC.

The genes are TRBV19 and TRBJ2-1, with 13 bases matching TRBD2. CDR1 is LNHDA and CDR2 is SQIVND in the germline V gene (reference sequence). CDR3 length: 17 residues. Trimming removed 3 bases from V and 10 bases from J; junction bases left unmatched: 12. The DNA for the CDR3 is TGTGCCAGTAGTATGCCCGGACTAGCGGGAGTACGGAGGGAGCAGTTCTTC. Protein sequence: CASSMPGLAGVRREQFF.

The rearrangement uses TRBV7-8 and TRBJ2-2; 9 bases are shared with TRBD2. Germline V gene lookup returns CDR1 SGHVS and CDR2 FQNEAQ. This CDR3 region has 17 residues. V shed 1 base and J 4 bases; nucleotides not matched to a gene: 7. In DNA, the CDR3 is TGTGCCAGCAGCTTAGACCGCGGGAGGGCCCGCACCGGGGAGCTGTTTTTT. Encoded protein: CASSLDRGRARTGELFF. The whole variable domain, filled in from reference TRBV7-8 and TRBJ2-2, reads GAGVSQSPRYKVAKRGQDVALRCDPISGHVSLFWYQQALGQGPEFLTYFQNEAQLDKSGLPSDRFFAERPEGSVSTLKIQRTQQEDSAVYLCASSLDRGRARTGELFFGEGSRLTVL.

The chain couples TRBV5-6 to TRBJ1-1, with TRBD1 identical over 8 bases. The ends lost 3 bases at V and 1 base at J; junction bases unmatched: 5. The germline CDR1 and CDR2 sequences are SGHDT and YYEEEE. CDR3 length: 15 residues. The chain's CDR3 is CASSYLQGENTEAFF. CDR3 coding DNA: TGTGCCAGCAGCTACTTACAGGGGGAGAACACTGAAGCTTTCTTT.

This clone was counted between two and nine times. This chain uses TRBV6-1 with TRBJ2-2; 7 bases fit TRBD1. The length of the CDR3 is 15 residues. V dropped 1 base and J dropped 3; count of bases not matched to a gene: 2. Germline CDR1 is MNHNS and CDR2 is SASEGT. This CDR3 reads CASSEGTGDTGELFF. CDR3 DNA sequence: TGTGCCAGCAGTGAAGGGACAGGCGACACCGGGGAGCTGTTTTTT.

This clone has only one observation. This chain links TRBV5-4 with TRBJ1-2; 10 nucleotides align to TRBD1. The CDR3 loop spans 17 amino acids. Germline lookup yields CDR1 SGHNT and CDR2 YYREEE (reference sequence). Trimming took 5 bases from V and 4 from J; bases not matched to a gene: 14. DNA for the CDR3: TGTGCCAGCAGTCATCCCCAGGACAGGGGGTCCCTCTATGGCTACACCTTC. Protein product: CASSHPQDRGSLYGYTF.

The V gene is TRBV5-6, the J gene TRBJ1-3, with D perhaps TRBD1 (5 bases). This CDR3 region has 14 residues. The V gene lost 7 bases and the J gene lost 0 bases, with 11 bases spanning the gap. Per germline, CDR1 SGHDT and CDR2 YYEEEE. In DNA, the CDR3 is TGTGCCAGCGGAGGCGGGGGCTCTGGAAACACCATATATTTT. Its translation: CASGGGGSGNTIYF.